This T cell receptor beta chain was recorded in a study of Tregs in tolerant kidney transplant recipients. Findings and caveats of the study: Few patients were studied, so findings need validation in larger groups. Expanding Tregs on activated donor B cells appeared to best identify donor-specific TCRbeta clones.

Worth noting for this clone: Its antigen is as yet unknown.

Profiled with immunoSEQ multiplex PCR; TCRdb holds only in-frame clones, not every one. The data hold some 250,000 clones, with about 80% observed a single time. The CDR3 is 15 amino acids. Germline values: CDR1 LNHDA, CDR2 SQIVND (reference sequence). The V gene end was trimmed by 5 bases and the J gene end by 0 bases; junction bases not matched to a gene: 0. Sequenced sample: CD4+ T cells from blood. The rearrangement links TRBV19 to TRBJ2-6; 8 bases match TRBD1. This sequence originates from a human donor in good health. The CDR3 coding sequence is TGTGCCAGTAGTGACAGGGGCTCTGGGGCCAACGTCCTGACTTTC. Translating gives CASSDRGSGANVLTF.